This T cell receptor (beta chain) was obtained from a study of blood T cell repertoires in COVID-19. The germline V and J ends were trimmed by 1 base and 1 base, with 13 bases remaining between them. CDR1 and CDR2 from the germline V gene are SGHVS and FNYEAQ. This CDR3 contains 16 residues. As handled by the study authors: Reference gene primers were amplified, and this amplification served to estimate nucleated cell counts. TCRdb keeps only in-frame clones here, not all; method: immunoSEQ multiplex PCR. V and J calls and clone size are those listed in that table; D and trimming were worked out from the DNA. The profile shows about 370,000 clones, around 92% of them singletons.

The chain combines TRBV7-6 with TRBJ1-1; no reliable D call. The sequencing sample was made of peripheral blood. The clonotype was recovered from a woman in her thirties with COVID-19, enrolled during active disease. As DNA, the CDR3 is TGTGCCAGCAGCTTAGTTTTGGGTGGAGGGAACACTGAAGCTTTCTTT. Its translation: CASSLVLGGGNTEAFF.